This T cell receptor beta chain was identified in a study of blood T cells in healthy people across ages. Study observations and caveats: The long-lived group displayed more naive CD4+ cells, plus higher diversity, than the aged donors did.

As to this clonotype: Its antigen is not identified.

With 9 bases removed from V and 1 base from J, the gap between germline ends came to 12 bases. The CDR3 runs 15 residues. Germline V gene lookup returns CDR1 KGHDR and CDR2 SFDVKD. Sample-barcoded 5' priming and a J-beta primer mix drove a second PCR of about 6 to 12 cycles. MiXCR, run by TCRdb on the 5' RACE reads, gives a single entry per CDR3 protein. The sample includes more than 900,000 distinct CDR3 sequences, almost 30% of them seen just once. These data were likewise used in another study, on T cells of mothers and their children. That paper notes: Barcodes for each sample and 2-4 random nucleotides were added by the M1S primer used in the second PCR.

The chain uses TRBV24-1 and TRBJ2-6, with a tentative D call TRBD1 (6 bases). The sequenced sample consisted of blood. The receptor comes from a woman aged 40-49 years in good health. This CDR3 is CATAEQGSGANVLTF. CDR3 sequence (DNA): TGTGCCACCGCAGAACAGGGTTCTGGGGCCAACGTCCTGACTTTC.